This T cell receptor (beta chain) was retrieved from a study of blood T cell repertoires in COVID-19. Study background: Nucleic acid was either cDNA or gDNA, and it came from T cells, B-cell-depleted T cells, or PBMCs.

As originally analysed: Estimates of nucleated cell counts were drawn from the amplification of reference gene primers. TCRdb keeps only in-frame clones here, not all; method: immunoSEQ multiplex PCR. V, J and clone size were drawn from that table, and D and trimming were deduced from the DNA. The sample lists fewer than 200,000 clones; more than 75% were seen once. Germline CDR1 and CDR2: SEHNR and FQNEAQ (reference sequence). The CDR3 has 13 amino acids. Trimming took off 5 bases at V and 9 bases at J, with 11 bases between the two ends. In this sample, this clone turned up a few times. The sequence was obtained from a man aged 50 to 59 who had recovered from COVID-19. The rearrangement links TRBV7-9 to TRBJ1-6; D is ambiguous. Material for sequencing was peripheral blood. In DNA form, the CDR3 reads TGTGCCAGCAGCCGAGGTCACGGTTCACCCCTCCACTTT. Translating gives CASSRGHGSPLHF.